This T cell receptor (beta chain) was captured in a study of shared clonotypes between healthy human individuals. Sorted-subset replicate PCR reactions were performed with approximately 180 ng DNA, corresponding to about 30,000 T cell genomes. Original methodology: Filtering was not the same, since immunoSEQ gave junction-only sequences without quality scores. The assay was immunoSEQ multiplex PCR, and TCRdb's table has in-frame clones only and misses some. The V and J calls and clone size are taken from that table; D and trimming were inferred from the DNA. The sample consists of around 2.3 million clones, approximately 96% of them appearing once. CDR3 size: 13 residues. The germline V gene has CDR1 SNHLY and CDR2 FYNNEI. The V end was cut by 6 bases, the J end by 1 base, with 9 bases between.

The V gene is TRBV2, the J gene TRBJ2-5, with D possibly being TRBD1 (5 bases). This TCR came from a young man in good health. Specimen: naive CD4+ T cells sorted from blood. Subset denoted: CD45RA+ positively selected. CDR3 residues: CASSSRVQETQYF. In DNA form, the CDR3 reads TGTGCCAGCAGCTCCAGGGTCCAAGAGACCCAGTACTTC. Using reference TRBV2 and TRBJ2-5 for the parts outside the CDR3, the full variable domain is EPEVTQTPSHQVTQMGQEVILRCVPISNHLYFYWYRQILGQKVEFLVSFYNNEISEKSEIFDDQFSVERPDGSNFTLKIRSTKLEDSAMYFCASSSRVQETQYFGPGTRLLVL.